This T cell receptor (beta chain) was identified in a study of PD-L1 blockade in urothelial cancer. Measured with immunoSEQ multiplex PCR; TCRdb has only the in-frame clones, and not every one. The data hold about 130,000 clones, with 65% to 85% observed a single time. Time point described: pretreatment peripheral blood. Germline V gene lookup returns CDR1 SGDLS and CDR2 YYNGEE. Trimming cost V 2 bases and J 6 bases; bases outside gene matches: 5. The CDR3 has 13 amino acids. This receptor was taken from a man aged 50-60 years with urothelial cancer. Sequenced material: PBMCs, taken around atezolizumab (anti-PD-L1) treatment. The V call is TRBV9, the J call TRBJ2-7; 7 nucleotides match TRBD2. The CDR3 DNA follows: TGTGCCAGCAGCGTTGGGTGGGAGGGCGAGCAGTACTTC. This translates into CASSVGWEGEQYF.